This paragraph reports one TCR beta chain. Its antigen is still unknown. A sample-barcoded 5' primer and a J-beta primer mix were used in a second PCR of roughly 7 to 12 cycles. A template-switch adaptor with 12 random nucleotides tagged each cDNA molecule. TCRdb redid the calling of the 5' RACE reads with MiXCR, one entry per CDR3 protein. The sample holds 800,000 to 950,000 distinct CDR3 sequences, around 48% seen once. This record comes from a study of blood T cells in healthy people across ages. Overall study context: Through template switching, about one barcoded beta molecule was captured per two T cells, as measured in model experiments.

Study-level findings and limits: Long-lived donors carried more naive CD4+ cells and greater diversity than aged donors.

The sequence came from a man aged 25 to 45 in good health. Sequenced sample: blood.

The CDR3 loop is CASSLSPAPNTEAFF. Written as DNA, the CDR3 is TGTGCCAGCAGTTTATCGCCGGCCCCGAACACTGAAGCTTTCTTT. The chain joins TRBV27 to TRBJ1-1; D call uncertain. Germline lookup yields CDR1 MNHEY and CDR2 SMNVEV (reference sequence). V gave up 0 bases and J gave up 1 base, with 9 bases separating them. The CDR3 consists of 15 residues.